A selection of T cell receptor beta chains follows, all from one sample in a study of shared clonotypes between healthy human individuals. The method was immunoSEQ multiplex PCR; TCRdb's version includes in-frame clones alone and lacks a portion of them. Altogether 950,000 to 1,300,000 clones are present, under 80% being singletons, with the ten largest covering 1.4%. Sequencing was carried out using memory CD4+ T cells sorted from blood. The receptors derive from a young man in good health. Both conserved end residues are part of each CDR3. A D gene is named only where the DNA matches it firmly. Size is stated for part of the rows, as once, few or many counts, or as a class when the clone is expanded.

cdr3_nt cdr3_aa clone_size j_call d_call v_call
TGTGCCAGCAGCCCGGGGGGAGCTACCAATTCACCCCTCCACTTT CASSPGGATNSPLHF . TRBJ1-6 . TRBV7-9
TGCAGCGTTAAAGGGGAGGGGAACTATGGCTACACCTTC CSVKGEGNYGYTF . TRBJ1-2 . TRBV29-1
TGTGCGCATCAGCTGACGGTTGGCTACACCTTC CAHQLTVGYTF . TRBJ1-2 . TRBV30
TGCAGCGTTTCGGACGGGAGCTCCTATAATTCACCCCTCCACTTT CSVSDGSSYNSPLHF . TRBJ1-6 . TRBV29-1
TGTGCCAGTAGTAGGGCTAGCGTGGACTACAATGAGCAGTTCTTC CASSRASVDYNEQFF . TRBJ2-1 . TRBV19
TGTGCCAGCAGTTACGGTACAGACCACTACGAGCAGTACTTC CASSYGTDHYEQYF . TRBJ2-7 . TRBV6-5
TGTGCCAGCAGTGAAGCCGTGGCAGGCGGCCTCTTC CASSEAVAGGLF . TRBJ1-2 . TRBV6-1
TGTGCCAGCACCCCGAGCGGGGGTGGTGAAAAACTGTTTTTT CASTPSGGGEKLFF . TRBJ1-4 . TRBV6-5
TGTGCCAGCAGCTACCGGGACAGGGCCGCCGGCTACACCTTC CASSYRDRAAGYTF . TRBJ1-2 TRBD1 TRBV7-2
TGCGCCAGCAGTGAGGACGACAGGGCCGGTGGCTACACCTTC CASSEDDRAGGYTF . TRBJ1-2 TRBD1 TRBV10-2
TGTGCCAGCAGTTTAGGACCGTATAGCAATCAGCCCCAGCATTTT CASSLGPYSNQPQHF . TRBJ1-5 . TRBV28
TGTGCTAGCAGCTTAGCGGGGGGGCCCTACAATGAGCAGTTCTTC CASSLAGGPYNEQFF . TRBJ2-1 TRBD2 TRBV7-7
TGCGCCAGCAGCTTGTCCGGGGGAACGAGCACAGATACGCAGTATTTT CASSLSGGTSTDTQYF . TRBJ2-3 . TRBV5-1
TGTGCCAGCAAGGGGACAGGGTGGAACACTGAAGCTTTCTTT CASKGTGWNTEAFF . TRBJ1-1 TRBD1 TRBV2
TGTGCCAGCAGCCAAGCGAGGGGGAGCTCCTACAATGAGCAGTTCTTC CASSQARGSSYNEQFF . TRBJ2-1 . TRBV4-2
TGCAGCGGCGTGCCAGGGGGGTACGAGCAGTACTTC CSGVPGGYEQYF . TRBJ2-7 . TRBV29-1
TGTGCCAGCAGTGTAACTCCAGGAAGTGGATACTATGGCTACACCTTC CASSVTPGSGYYGYTF . TRBJ1-2 . TRBV2
TGTGCCAGCAGCAAAGAGGGTAAGGGAGGGTCCCTAATTTACGAGCAGTACTTC CASSKEGKGGSLIYEQYF . TRBJ2-7 . TRBV21-1
TGTGCCTGGAAAGGCTCTAAGGGGGGCTACACCGGGGAGCTGTTTTTT CAWKGSKGGYTGELFF . TRBJ2-2 . TRBV30
TGTGCCAGCTCACCGGACGGGAACTATGGCTACACCTTC CASSPDGNYGYTF few TRBJ1-2 . TRBV18
TGTGCCAGCAGCTTAGGGTCAGCCCAAAACGAGCAGTACTTC CASSLGSAQNEQYF . TRBJ2-7 . TRBV7-9
TGTGCCAGCAGCTTCTCCAATGAGGCAAAACTGTTTTTT CASSFSNEAKLFF . TRBJ1-4 . TRBV7-9
TGTGCCAGCAGTTACTCGGGGCAAAAAGGGATCCAGTACTTC CASSYSGQKGIQYF . TRBJ2-5 . TRBV6-5
TGTGCCACCAGCAGAACCTCGGGCGGGGGGCAAGAGACCCAGTACTTC CATSRTSGGGQETQYF . TRBJ2-5 TRBD2 TRBV15
TGTGCCTGGAGCCTTAGGGGATGGGGTGCAACTAATGAAAAACTGTTTTTT CAWSLRGWGATNEKLFF . TRBJ1-4 . TRBV30
TGCGCCAGCAGCCAAGAGGGACAGGGAATAAACTATGGCTACACCTTC CASSQEGQGINYGYTF . TRBJ1-2 TRBD1 TRBV4-3
TGTGCCACAGGACCTAGCGGGGGGGCCGCCGAGACCCAGTACTTC CATGPSGGAAETQYF . TRBJ2-5 TRBD2 TRBV2
TGTGCCAGCAGCTTAGAGTATGGCGGCCACCGACAGTTCTTC CASSLEYGGHRQFF . TRBJ2-1 . TRBV11-1
TGTGCCAGCAGTGAGGCAGGGGCCAACGTCCTGACTTTC CASSEAGANVLTF once TRBJ2-6 . TRBV25-1